Presented here are 23 T cell receptor beta chains from one specimen sequenced in a study of T cell responses to AZD1222 COVID-19 vaccine. The protocol was immunoSEQ multiplex PCR, while the TCRdb copy is restricted to in-frame clones and leaves out a portion. Here the sample spans roughly 200,000 clones, approximately 95% being singletons. The specimen was peripheral blood, collected 28 days after the second dose of the MenACWY control vaccine. Receptor source: an adult who received the MenACWY meningococcal vaccine as a control.

V is TRBV19 and J is TRBJ1-1; D gene ambiguous. Germline CDR1 is LNHDA and CDR2 is SQIVND (reference sequence). V gave up 5 bases and J gave up 3 bases, with 13 bases separating them. The CDR3 is 14 amino acids. The CDR3 nucleotides are TGTGCCAGTAGTCTCGGGTGGCTGGACACTGAAGCTTTCTTT. Amino acids: CASSLGWLDTEAFF.

V is TRBV12-5 and J is TRBJ2-2; D unclear. Trimming stripped 2 bases from V and 3 bases from J, with 1 base between. The CDR3 consists of 12 residues. Germline CDR1 is LGHNT and CDR2 is FRNRAP. The CDR3, as DNA: TGTGCTAGTGGTTTGTACACCGGGGAGCTGTTTTTT. This gives the protein CASGLYTGELFF.

This clone was detected once. This CDR3 is CASSQDLIADFRGSYNSPLHF. The CDR3 nucleotides read TGTGCCAGCAGCCAAGATCTTATCGCCGATTTCCGAGGCTCCTATAATTCACCCCTCCACTTT. V is TRBV3-1 (or the pseudogene TRBV3-2) and J is TRBJ1-6; no reliable D call. Looked up from germline, CDR1 is LGHDT and CDR2 is YNNKEL (reference sequence). The CDR3 length is 21 residues. Trimming took 0 bases from V and 0 from J, leaving 21 bases between them.

The chain uses TRBV5-1 and TRBJ1-5, with 7 bases fitting TRBD1. V trimming: 1 base; J trimming: 7 bases; junction bases outside the gene matches: 5. Germline CDR1 SGHRS, CDR2 YFSETQ. The CDR3 is 14 residues long. The CDR3 sequence: CASSLRTGDQPQHF. The CDR3 bases are TGCGCCAGCAGCTTGCGGACAGGAGACCAGCCCCAGCATTTT.

The rearrangement links TRBV30 to TRBJ1-5; D unclear. The CDR3 totals 13 residues. The V end was cut by 2 bases, the J end by 7 bases, with 12 bases between. The germline CDR1 and CDR2 sequences are GTSNPN and SVGIG (reference sequence). CDR3 coding DNA: TGTGCCTGGAGTTATAGAGGCAGGCAGCCCCAGCATTTT. Translated, it gives CAWSYRGRQPQHF.

The chain employs TRBV5-8 and TRBJ2-3; tentatively, D is TRBD2 (5 bases). V was pared by 0 bases and J by 6 bases, with 8 bases between. CDR3 length: 13 residues. In germline, CDR1 is SGHTS, CDR2 YDEGEE. The CDR3 protein is CASSLGPGDTQYF. CDR3 nucleotides: TGTGCCAGCAGCTTGGGTCCGGGGGATACGCAGTATTTT.

In regard to this clone: This specimen includes other DNA sequences encoding the same CDR3. This chain uses TRBV28 with TRBJ1-2, with D possibly matching TRBD1 (5 bases). The ends were cut back, 2 bases at V and 5 bases at J, with 6 bases in the middle. This CDR3 region has 12 residues. CDR1 is MDHEN and CDR2 is SYDVKM in the germline V gene. DNA of the CDR3: TGTGCCAGCAGTTTACAGGGTTATGGCTACACCTTC. It yields the protein CASSLQGYGYTF.

The chain employs TRBV7-2 and TRBJ2-7; D not resolved. The CDR3 length is 14 residues. Deletions cut 0 bases from V and 0 bases from J, with 6 bases between. Germline V gene lookup returns CDR1 SGHTA and CDR2 FQGNSA. The CDR3 spells CASSLAGISYEQYF. In DNA, the CDR3 is TGTGCCAGCAGCTTAGCGGGGATCTCCTACGAGCAGTACTTC.

A word on this clone: Other DNA sequences in the sample encode the same CDR3. The rearrangement links TRBV5-4 to TRBJ1-1; TRBD1 is a possible D gene (5 bases). Germline CDR1 SGHNT, CDR2 YYREEE (reference sequence). V shed 0 bases and J shed 1 base, with 7 bases lying between them. The CDR3 runs to 14 residues. The CDR3 coding sequence is TGTGCCAGCAGCTTGGCCAGGGCGAACACTGAAGCTTTCTTT. It yields the protein CASSLARANTEAFF.

This chain uses TRBV5-4 with TRBJ1-1, with D possibly matching TRBD1 (6 bases). Germline CDR1 and CDR2: SGHNT and YYREEE (reference sequence). The CDR3 spans 14 residues. The V and J ends lost 1 base and 0 bases respectively, with 7 bases between them. This CDR3 reads CASSLTGMNTEAFF. The CDR3 DNA reads TGTGCCAGCAGCTTGACAGGGATGAACACTGAAGCTTTCTTT.

J is TRBJ1-1 and V is TRBV11-2; possibly TRBD1 for D (5 bases). The V end lost 3 bases, the J end lost 3 bases, and 8 bases lay between the germline ends. The CDR3 runs 13 residues. Germline assignment: CDR1 SGHAT and CDR2 FQNNGV. The CDR3 bases are TGTGCCAGCAGCTTCCGCAGGGACACTGAAGCTTTCTTT. Translating gives CASSFRRDTEAFF. Together with reference TRBV11-2 and TRBJ1-1, the CDR3 gives the full variable domain: EAGVAQSPRYKIIEKRQSVAFWCNPISGHATLYWYQQILGQGPKLLIQFQNNGVVDDSQLPKDRFSAERLKGVDSTLKIQPAKLEDSAVYLCASSFRRDTEAFFGQGTRLTVV.

The J gene is TRBJ1-1, the V gene TRBV2; TRBD1 matches 9 bases. From germline, CDR1 is SNHLY and CDR2 FYNNEI. V shed 6 bases, J shed 1 base, and the junction held 3 bases outside the gene matches. This CDR3 is built from 14 residues. This CDR3 reads CASSWDRANTEAFF. The DNA for the CDR3 is TGTGCCAGCAGCTGGGACAGGGCGAACACTGAAGCTTTCTTT.

The chain is built from TRBV29-1 and TRBJ1-1; D gene uncertain. V was clipped by 6 bases and J by 1 base, with 24 bases between them. Germline V gene sequence: CDR1 SQVTM, CDR2 ANQGSEA. This CDR3 comprises 17 residues. The CDR3 is CSVALGSFLLSNTEAFF. DNA of the CDR3: TGCAGCGTCGCCTTGGGGTCCTTCCTCCTGTCGAACACTGAAGCTTTCTTT. Complete variable domain (other parts from reference TRBV29-1 and TRBJ1-1): SAVISQKPSRDICQRGTSLTIQCQVDSQVTMMFWYRQQPGQSLTLIATANQGSEATYESGFVIDKFPISRPNLTFSTLTVSNMSPEDSSIYLCSVALGSFLLSNTEAFFGQGTRLTVV.

This chain links TRBV5-4 with TRBJ1-4, with D maybe TRBD1 (5 bases). This CDR3 region has 16 residues. The germline V gene encodes CDR1 SGHNT and CDR2 YYREEE (reference sequence). The ends were cut back, 4 bases at V and 3 bases at J, with 16 bases in the middle. The CDR3 DNA follows: TGTGCCAGCAGCACCTCGCTGGGGACCCCTAATGAAAAACTGTTTTTT. Its translation: CASSTSLGTPNEKLFF.

The CDR3 sequence: CSASSEGNQPQHF. The CDR3 nucleotides are TGCAGTGCTAGTTCGGAGGGCAATCAGCCCCAGCATTTT. The V call is TRBV20-1, the J call TRBJ1-5; D gene uncertain. Germline values: CDR1 DFQATT, CDR2 SNEGSKA (reference sequence). V gave up 3 bases and J gave up 2 bases, with 8 bases separating them. The CDR3 is made up of 13 amino acids.

This clone was detected only once. The chain uses TRBV7-8 and TRBJ2-3; 10 positions agree with TRBD2. Germline CDR1 is SGHVS and CDR2 is FQNEAQ. The CDR3 runs to 17 residues. Trimming removed 0 bases from V and 2 bases from J; junction bases left unmatched: 5. CDR3 sequence (DNA): TGTGCCAGCAGCTTAGCGCAGGGACTAGCGTTCACAGATACGCAGTATTTT. Protein: CASSLAQGLAFTDTQYF.

This clone appeared a single time. The chain uses TRBV9 and TRBJ1-4, with D unresolved. The CDR3 totals 14 residues. Germline-derived CDR1 and CDR2 are SGDLS and YYNGEE. Trimming stripped 4 bases from V and 3 bases from J, with 10 bases between. The CDR3 spells CASSPHTANEKLFF. The DNA for the CDR3 is TGTGCCAGCAGCCCCCACACGGCTAATGAAAAACTGTTTTTT.

The genes are TRBV4-1 and TRBJ1-6; 7 positions agree with TRBD1. V shed 3 bases, J shed 7 bases, and the junction held 6 bases outside the gene matches. Germline V gives CDR1 MGHRA, CDR2 YSYEKL. The CDR3 runs to 15 residues. CDR3 amino acids: CASSQGTARNSPLHF. The CDR3 region has the DNA TGCGCCAGCAGCCAGGGGACAGCGCGAAATTCACCCCTCCACTTT.

V and J are TRBV10-3 and TRBJ1-5, with D possibly being TRBD1 (5 bases). CDR3 length equals 13 residues. Germline V gene sequence: CDR1 ENHRY, CDR2 SYGVKD. The V and J ends lost 7 bases and 1 base respectively, with 8 bases between them. The CDR3 coding sequence is TGTGCCATCACCCGGGACAGCAATCAGCCCCAGCATTTT. Its translation: CAITRDSNQPQHF.

The chain carries TRBV5-6 and TRBJ1-2, with D perhaps matching TRBD1 (5 bases). Germline CDR1 reads SGHDT; CDR2 reads YYEEEE. The V and J ends lost 3 bases and 4 bases respectively, with 13 bases between them. CDR3 length: 14 residues. The chain's CDR3 is CASSWGWDGYGYTF. The CDR3 region has the DNA TGTGCCAGCAGCTGGGGCTGGGACGGCTATGGCTACACCTTC.

In this sample, this clone turned up a few times. This sample also contains other DNA sequences that code for the same CDR3. This chain links TRBV29-1 with TRBJ2-7, with D maybe TRBD2 (5 bases). V was cut by 1 base and J by 1 base, with 8 bases left in between. The CDR3 covers 13 residues. Germline V gives CDR1 SQVTM, CDR2 ANQGSEA. The CDR3: CSVEGRGSYEQYF. The CDR3 DNA reads TGCAGCGTTGAAGGCCGGGGATCCTACGAGCAGTACTTC.

This rearrangement joins TRBV30 to TRBJ1-1; 9 nucleotides agree with TRBD1. This CDR3 has 14 residues. Germline V gene sequence: CDR1 GTSNPN, CDR2 SVGIG (reference sequence). Unmatched junction bases numbered 8, after V lost 3 bases and J lost 6 bases. CDR3 sequence (DNA): TGTGCCTGGAGCGACGGGACAGGGCTCCCTGAAGCTTTCTTT. It encodes CAWSDGTGLPEAFF. Based on the CDR3 plus reference TRBV30 and TRBJ1-1, the full variable domain is SQTIHQWPATLVQPVGSPLSLECTVEGTSNPNLYWYRQAAGRGLQLLFYSVGIGQISSEVPQNLSASRPQDRQFILSSKKLLLSDSGFYLCAWSDGTGLPEAFFGQGTRLTVV.

This sequence joins TRBV6-5 and TRBJ2-2, with 8 positions matching TRBD2. CDR3 length equals 15 residues. V shed 6 bases and J 7 bases; nucleotides not matched to a gene: 10. CDR1 and CDR2 (germline): MNHEY, SVGAGI. CDR3 in DNA: TGTGCCAGCAGGGGTAGCGGGACCTACGGCGGGGAGCTGTTTTTT. Protein product: CASRGSGTYGGELFF.